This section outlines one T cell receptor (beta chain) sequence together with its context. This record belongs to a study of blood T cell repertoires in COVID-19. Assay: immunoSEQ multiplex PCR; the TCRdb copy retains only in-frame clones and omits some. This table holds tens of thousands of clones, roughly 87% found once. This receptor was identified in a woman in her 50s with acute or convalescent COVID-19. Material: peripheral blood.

CDR3 protein: CASSLGTATNEKLFF. The CDR3 DNA reads as TGTGCCAGCAGCTTGGGCACTGCAACTAATGAAAAACTGTTTTTT. The rearrangement joins TRBV5-4 to TRBJ1-4; no clear D. This CDR3 is built from 15 residues. Germline CDR1 reads SGHNT; CDR2 reads YYREEE (reference sequence). V was shortened by 0 bases and J by 0 bases, with 6 bases between the two germline ends.